One sample yielded the 11 T cell receptor beta chains listed below, sequenced in a study of cytomegalovirus exposure and HLA in healthy donors. The PCR had 60 Vbeta and 13 Jbeta primers. Generated by immunoSEQ multiplex PCR, the TCRdb table keeps only in-frame clones and is missing some. This table lists 100,000 to 150,000 clones. The sample comprised PBMCs. The receptor source for this set is a woman aged 40 to 50 in good health and CMV-seropositive.

CDR3 residues: CASSYTSGMNTGELFF. Written as DNA, the CDR3 is TGTGCCAGCAGTTACACTAGCGGGATGAACACCGGGGAGCTGTTTTTT. V is TRBV6-5 and J is TRBJ2-2; 10 nucleotides agree with TRBD2. CDR1 and CDR2 from the germline V gene are MNHEY and SVGAGI. This CDR3 spans 16 amino acids. After removal of 2 bases from V and 1 base from J, the junction contained 1 base not matched to a gene.

With regard to this clone: Mismatch with germline at one junction end may stem from a read error. V gene TRBV9 combines with J gene TRBJ2-2; D is possibly TRBD2 (5 bases). The CDR3 contains 16 residues. In germline, CDR1 is SGDLS, CDR2 YYNGEE. As DNA, the CDR3 is TGTGCCAGCAGCGTAAATCCTAGGGAGAACGCCGGGGAGCTGTTTTTT. It is translated as CASSVNPRENAGELFF.

The chain links TRBV18 to TRBJ2-7; 9 bases fit TRBD1. This CDR3 spans 13 amino acids. The V and J ends lost 4 bases and 6 bases, in that order; junction bases with no gene match: 4. CDR1 and CDR2 from the germline V gene are KGHSH and LQKENI. As DNA, the CDR3 is TGTGCCAGCTCACGACAGGGGGAGTTCGAGCAGTACTTC. This translates into CASSRQGEFEQYF.

V gene TRBV28 combines with J gene TRBJ1-1; TRBD1 might be the D (5 bases). The germline gives CDR1 MDHEN, CDR2 SYDVKM. The CDR3 is 13 residues long. Trimming shortened V by 3 bases and J by 5 bases, and 10 bases separated the two germline ends. CDR3 sequence: CASSFGGLTEAFF. The CDR3 DNA sequence: TGTGCCAGCAGTTTCGGGGGGTTGACTGAAGCTTTCTTT.

The chain is built from TRBV2 and TRBJ1-1; unclear D gene. V lost 2 bases, J lost 3 bases, and 13 bases lay in between. Germline V gene sequence: CDR1 SNHLY, CDR2 FYNNEI. The CDR3 runs to 15 residues. The CDR3 protein is CASSEREGRDTEAFF. The CDR3, as DNA: TGTGCCAGCAGTGAACGTGAGGGTAGGGACACTGAAGCTTTCTTT.

This chain joins TRBV19 and TRBJ2-3; 11 bases are shared with TRBD1. Unmatched junction bases numbered 3, after V lost 6 bases and J lost 4 bases. Looked up from germline, CDR1 is LNHDA and CDR2 is SQIVND (reference sequence). This CDR3 has 14 residues. The CDR3 DNA sequence: TGTGCCAGTAGCGGGACAGGGGGTGCAGATACGCAGTATTTT. Translated, it gives CASSGTGGADTQYF.

The V gene is TRBV4-3, the J gene TRBJ2-7, with a weak D call TRBD2 (6 bases). Germline values: CDR1 LGHNA, CDR2 YSLEER. V gave up 3 bases and J gave up 7 bases, with 16 bases separating them. This CDR3 comprises 14 residues. CDR3 in amino acids: CASSQGLRGKEQYF. In DNA, the CDR3 is TGCGCCAGCAGCCAGGGACTTCGCGGGAAGGAGCAGTACTTC.

The rearrangement joins TRBV28 to TRBJ1-5; 9 nucleotides agree with TRBD1. V was clipped by 6 bases and J by 6 bases; unmatched bases: 6. The CDR3 loop spans 14 amino acids. In germline, CDR1 is MDHEN, CDR2 SYDVKM. CDR3 in amino acids: CASRRGTGFQPQHF. The CDR3 DNA is TGTGCCAGCAGGCGTGGGACAGGGTTTCAGCCCCAGCATTTT.

The V call is TRBV7-8, the J call TRBJ2-1, with 15 bases matching TRBD2. The ends lost 5 bases at V and 4 bases at J; junction bases unmatched: 6. The CDR3 runs to 17 residues. CDR1 SGHVS and CDR2 FQNEAQ come from the germline V gene. For the CDR3, the DNA is TGTGCCAGCAGCCGGACTAGCGGGAGGGCCCCATACAATGAGCAGTTCTTC. This translates into CASSRTSGRAPYNEQFF.

The chain combines TRBV7-8 with TRBJ1-2, with D perhaps TRBD1 (6 bases). CDR1 is SGHVS and CDR2 is FQNEAQ in the germline V gene. Trimming took 2 bases from V and 8 from J, leaving 12 bases between them. The CDR3 contains 13 residues. The CDR3 coding sequence is TGTGCCAGCAGCTTACCGGACAGATTCGGCTACACCTTC. This sequence encodes CASSLPDRFGYTF.

V gene TRBV6-1 combines with J gene TRBJ2-1, with TRBD2 matching over 15 bases. The germline CDR1 and CDR2 sequences are MNHNS and SASEGT. With 0 bases clipped from V and 2 bases from J, the junction kept 8 bases outside the gene matches. The CDR3 extends over 20 amino acids. The CDR3 region is CASSEAGGLAGGITYNEQFF. The CDR3 nucleotides are TGTGCCAGCAGTGAAGCGGGGGGACTAGCGGGAGGTATCACCTACAATGAGCAGTTCTTC.